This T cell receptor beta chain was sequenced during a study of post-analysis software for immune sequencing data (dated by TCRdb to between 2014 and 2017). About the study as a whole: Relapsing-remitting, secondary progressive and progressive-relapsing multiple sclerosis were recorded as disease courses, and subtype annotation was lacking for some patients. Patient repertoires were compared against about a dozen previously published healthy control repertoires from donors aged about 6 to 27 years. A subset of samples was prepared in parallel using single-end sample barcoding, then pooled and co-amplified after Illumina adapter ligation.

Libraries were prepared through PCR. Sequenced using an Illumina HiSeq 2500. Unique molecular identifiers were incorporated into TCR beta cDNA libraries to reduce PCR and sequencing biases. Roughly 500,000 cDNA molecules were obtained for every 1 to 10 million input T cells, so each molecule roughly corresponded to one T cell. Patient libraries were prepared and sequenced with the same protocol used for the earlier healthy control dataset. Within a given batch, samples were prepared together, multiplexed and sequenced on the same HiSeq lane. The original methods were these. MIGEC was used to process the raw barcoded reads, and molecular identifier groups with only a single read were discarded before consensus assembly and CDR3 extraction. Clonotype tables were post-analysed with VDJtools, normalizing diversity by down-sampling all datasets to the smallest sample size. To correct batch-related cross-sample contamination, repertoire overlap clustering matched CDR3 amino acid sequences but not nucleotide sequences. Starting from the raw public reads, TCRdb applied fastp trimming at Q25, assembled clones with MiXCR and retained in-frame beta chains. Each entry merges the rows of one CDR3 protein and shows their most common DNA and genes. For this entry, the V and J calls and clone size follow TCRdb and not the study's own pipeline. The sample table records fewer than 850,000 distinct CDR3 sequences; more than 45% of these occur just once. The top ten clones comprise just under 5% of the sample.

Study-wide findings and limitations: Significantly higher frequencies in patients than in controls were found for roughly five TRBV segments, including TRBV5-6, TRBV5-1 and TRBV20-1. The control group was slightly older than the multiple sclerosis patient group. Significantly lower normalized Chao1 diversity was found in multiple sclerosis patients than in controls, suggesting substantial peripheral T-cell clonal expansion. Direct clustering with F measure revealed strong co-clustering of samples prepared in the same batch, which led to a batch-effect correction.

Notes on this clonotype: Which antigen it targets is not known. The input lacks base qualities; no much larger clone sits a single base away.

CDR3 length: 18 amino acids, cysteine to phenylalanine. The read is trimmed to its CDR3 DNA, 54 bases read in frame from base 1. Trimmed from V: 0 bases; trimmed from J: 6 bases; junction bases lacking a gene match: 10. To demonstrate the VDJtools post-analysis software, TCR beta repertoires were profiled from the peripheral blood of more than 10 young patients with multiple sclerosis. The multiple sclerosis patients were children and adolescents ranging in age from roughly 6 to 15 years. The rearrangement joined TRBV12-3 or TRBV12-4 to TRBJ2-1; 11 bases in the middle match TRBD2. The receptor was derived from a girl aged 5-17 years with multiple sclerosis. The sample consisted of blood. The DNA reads TGTGCCAGCAGTTTAGCGTTGGCTAGCGGGAGGCAGGGCAATGAGCAGTTCTTC. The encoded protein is CASSLALASGRQGNEQFF.